The source of this TCR beta chain is a study of T-cell memory formation after mild COVID-19. Whole-study context: TCR clusters were mostly confined to one donor each.

General study points: Mostly located in CM and EM were contracting CD4+ clones, with contracting CD8+ clones located in EMRA.

CDR1 is SQVTM and CDR2 is ANQGSEA in the germline V gene. This CDR3 is 13 amino acids long. Trimming took off 4 bases at V and 9 bases at J, with 16 bases between the two ends. Many counts were recorded for this clonotype. Its antigen is still unknown. Barcoded TCR alpha and TCR beta cDNA libraries with UMIs came from 5'RACE using constant-segment primers. TCRdb itself ran the 5' RACE reads through MiXCR, one entry per CDR3 protein. The sample records over 50,000 distinct CDR3 sequences, over 8.5% being singletons. V and J are TRBV29-1 and TRBJ2-1; a weak D match, TRBD2 (5 bases). Sequences were obtained from PBMCs or a T cell subset sorted from them (not recorded which). This sequence originates from an adult woman who had mild COVID-19 (a few samples of this study predate the infection). Cell type and time point are not known. The CDR3: CSVGGLLRGEQFF. CDR3 sequence (DNA): TGCAGCGTTGGCGGGCTTCTCCGGGGTGAGCAGTTCTTC.